The entry that follows covers one T cell receptor beta chain sequence. This clone was seen once. What antigen it recognizes has not been identified. Base qualities are not recorded, but no much larger clone differs from it by a single base. TCRbeta CDR3 regions were amplified from genomic DNA using the immunoSEQ Assay, a bias-controlled multiplex PCR. As for how the authors treated the data: Within the assay, amplification of reference gene primers was used to estimate how many nucleated cells each sample contained. Sequence reads were collapsed and filtered to measure the absolute abundance of every unique TCRbeta CDR3 rearrangement. For each sample, productive Simpson clonality was calculated as the square root of Simpson's diversity index across productive rearrangements. The source is immuneACCESS, and TCRdb retained only in-frame sequences with V and J called. Part of the clones is not carried over; for the studies checked, unresolved V genes explain less than half of this, and the remainder is unexplained. From that table come the V and J calls and clone size; the DNA was used to work out D and trimming. The sample includes roughly 200,000 clones, with about 78% observed a single time. Around 8.9% of the sample goes to the ten largest clones.

The record originates from a study of blood T cell repertoires in COVID-19 (dated by TCRdb to 2020 to 2022). Notes on the research overall: Samples covering the acute and convalescent phases of COVID-19 were provided by collaborators in the United States, Italy and Spain. The prospective study material was composed of cDNA or gDNA derived from T cells, B-cell-depleted T cells, or PBMCs. The dataset comprised deeply sampled blood TCRbeta repertoires from subjects exposed to, actively infected with, or recovered from COVID-19. The repertoires were released in a freely available public database intended as a resource for research on the immune response to SARS-CoV-2. The samples were drawn from the first 160 participants of the ongoing ImmuneRACE study and from about 1,200 subjects provided by 6 global collaborators. A de-identified subject ID, COVID-19 status, age in years and sex were almost always included in the sample metadata. Where available, HLA class I and class II types were taken from metadata supplied by the sample provider and were not determined by assay-based typing. The study at large found these results: The amount of clinical and demographic metadata varied by source and participant and was provided uncurated.

Each collaborating institution followed its own protocols to collect whole blood in K2EDTA tubes. Collaborator samples were shipped for TCRbeta analysis as frozen whole blood, isolated PBMCs, or DNA extracted from either sample type. V is clipped by 0 bases and J by 2 bases, and the sequence between their germline boundaries is 7 bases long. In the germline V gene (reference sequence), CDR1 corresponds to SGHKS and CDR2 to YYEKEE. Including the terminal cysteine and phenylalanine, the CDR3 comprises 14 residues. Solely the CDR3 DNA is kept, with 42 bases framed from the first base. Sequencing was done on a sample of peripheral blood. This receptor chain uses TRBV5-5 and TRBJ2-3; no D segment can be confidently identified. This receptor was taken from a woman aged 45-59 years with active or convalescent COVID-19. The nucleotides are TGTGCCAGCAGCTTGGGGGCGAACACAGATACGCAGTATTTT. Its amino acids are CASSLGANTDTQYF.